The TCR beta chain under discussion was sequenced for a study of blood T cell repertoires in COVID-19. Study-wide background: Acute-phase and convalescent COVID-19 samples originated in the United States, Italy and Spain. Sources were T cells, B-cell-depleted T cells, or PBMCs; the material itself was cDNA or gDNA.

Clones were read by immunoSEQ multiplex PCR, and TCRdb kept only the in-frame ones, dropping some. In the table there are 150,000 to 200,000 clones, roughly 85% of which are singletons. This receptor was identified in a human donor with acute or convalescent COVID-19. The donor label of this sample is uncertain. Source material: peripheral blood.

The CDR3: CASSLGKGQAYGYTF. The CDR3, as DNA: TGTGCCAGCAGTTTAGGCAAGGGACAGGCCTATGGCTACACCTTC. This chain links TRBV28 with TRBJ1-2; 8 bases are shared with TRBD1. The V gene end was trimmed by 2 bases and the J gene end by 4 bases; junction bases not matched to a gene: 6. The germline gives CDR1 MDHEN, CDR2 SYDVKM. This CDR3 contains 15 residues.